The clone carrying this T cell receptor beta chain was detected a few times. Its cognate antigen is unknown. CDR1 SGHAT and CDR2 FQNNGV come from the germline V gene. The CDR3 is made up of 15 amino acids. V was pared by 5 bases and J by 5 bases, with 15 bases between. The sample is drawn from a study of molecular identifiers for immune sequencing clone quantification. Whole-study context: Replicate RNA came from about 20,000 or 100,000 naive CD8 cells and was split five ways, and four parts were sequenced. Points from the study as a whole: Barcode collisions between identical TCR molecules could shrink estimates of highly expanded clone sizes. Whereas clones above 20 RNA copies held under 1% of naive-cell molecules, they held over 97% of effector molecules.

Previously described methods and listed TCR primers were employed for the bulk TCR libraries. One entry per CDR3 protein, called by TCRdb with MiXCR from the PCR reads. The sample carries about 640,000 distinct CDR3 sequences, just under 20% recorded once. Sequencing was performed on naive CD8+ T cells from blood, with Jurkat cell RNA spiked in. Described subset: FACS-sorted CD8+CD4-CCR7+CD45RA+ naive T cells. The receptor comes from a human donor in good health. Some libraries in this study had Jurkat cell RNA spiked in. The chain joins TRBV11-2 to TRBJ2-2; a possible D gene is TRBD2 (5 bases). CDR3 coding DNA: TGTGCCAGCAGCCCTCGGGGTCGACCAACCGGGGAGCTGTTTTTT. Protein sequence: CASSPRGRPTGELFF. The full variable domain, in which reference TRBV11-2 and TRBJ2-2 provide the parts outside the CDR3, is EAGVAQSPRYKIIEKRQSVAFWCNPISGHATLYWYQQILGQGPKLLIQFQNNGVVDDSQLPKDRFSAERLKGVDSTLKIQPAKLEDSAVYLCASSPRGRPTGELFFGEGSRLTVL.